Below are 10 T cell receptor beta chains sequenced from a single sample in a study of T cells in Graves' hyperthyroidism and ophthalmopathy. Regions amplified from RNA transcripts were the TCR beta CDR3 regions. A first-round RT-PCR of the TCR CDR3 used the HTBI primer set. TCRdb passed the multiplex PCR reads through MiXCR, listing each CDR3 protein once. The sample gives roughly 510,000 distinct CDR3 sequences, about a fifth of which show up once; about 30% is in the top ten. The sample was blood. These receptors were obtained from a man aged 18 to 29 with Graves' hyperthyroidism.

The chain combines TRBV6-5 with TRBJ2-7, with D perhaps matching TRBD2 (6 bases). Trimming took 3 bases from V and 7 from J, leaving 13 bases between them. The CDR3 totals 13 residues. Germline V gene lookup returns CDR1 MNHEY and CDR2 SVGAGI. DNA of the CDR3: TGTGCCAGCAGTTATCCCGGGACTCGGGAGCAGTACTTC. This codes for CASSYPGTREQYF.

On this clonotype itself: One junction end does not reproduce the germline sequence, and a read error may be involved. The chain employs TRBV28 and TRBJ2-4; 10 nucleotides match TRBD1. Germline-derived CDR1 and CDR2 are MDHEN and SYDVKM. The CDR3 sequence is 16 residues long. The CDR3 DNA is TGTGCCAGCAGTACGACAGGGGGCATAGCCAATAACATTCAGTACTTC. This gives the protein CASSTTGGIANNIQYF. The full variable domain, rest sourced from reference TRBV28 and TRBJ2-4, is DVKVTQSSRYLVKRTGEKVFLECVQDMDHENMFWYRQDPGLGLRLIYFSYDVKMKEKGDIPEGYSVSREKKERFSLILESASTNQTSMYLCASSTTGGIANNIQYFGAGTRLSVL.

Only a few counts were recorded for this clonotype. The chain couples TRBV27 to TRBJ2-5; D gene unclear. CDR3 length: 13 amino acids. Trimming cost V 3 bases and J 0 bases, with 5 bases left between them. Germline-derived CDR1 and CDR2 are MNHEY and SMNVEV (reference sequence). CDR3 residues: CASSFLDQETQYF. DNA of the CDR3: TGTGCCAGCAGTTTCCTCGACCAAGAGACCCAGTACTTC.

This clonotype was counted ten times or more. The rearrangement uses TRBV6-2 or TRBV6-3 and TRBJ1-5; no clear D. This CDR3 has 12 amino acids. Germline CDR1 reads MNHEY; CDR2 reads SVGEGT. Deletions cut 5 bases from V and 3 bases from J, with 5 bases between. CDR3: CASSNPNQPQHF. The CDR3 DNA is TGTGCCAGCAGTAACCCCAATCAGCCCCAGCATTTT.

The V and J genes are TRBV6-1 and TRBJ2-2; 10 positions agree with TRBD1. Germline V CDR1 and CDR2: MNHNS, SASEGT. The J segment lost 3 bases and the V segment lost 6 bases, leaving 7 bases of the junction unmatched. This CDR3 spans 16 amino acids. CDR3 region: CASSFGQGVDTGELFF. In nucleotides, the CDR3 is TGTGCCAGCAGCTTCGGACAGGGGGTCGACACCGGGGAGCTGTTTTTT.

The rearrangement uses TRBV6-5 and TRBJ2-7; D might be TRBD1 (8 bases). The CDR3 sequence is 15 residues long. V was clipped by 4 bases and J by 0 bases, with 13 bases between them. Looked up from germline, CDR1 is MNHEY and CDR2 is SVGAGI. In DNA form, the CDR3 reads TGTGCCAGCAGTTCACAGGGGGGGAGCTCCTACGAGCAGTACTTC. Protein sequence: CASSSQGGSSYEQYF.

This clonotype showed up many times. The chain links TRBV19 to TRBJ2-7; D possibly corresponds to TRBD1 (6 bases). The CDR3 loop spans 15 amino acids. Germline V gene data show CDR1 as LNHDA and CDR2 as SQIVND (reference sequence). Trimming removed 6 bases from V and 5 bases from J, with 20 bases in between. In nucleotides, the CDR3 is TGTGCCAGTAGCAAGATTCACAGGGAGAAGGACGAGCAGTACTTC. It encodes CASSKIHREKDEQYF.

This clonotype was observed many times. The chain combines TRBV2 with TRBJ2-7; 10 bases match TRBD2. With V trimmed by 0 bases and J by 5 bases, 16 bases remained unmatched. Germline V gene lookup returns CDR1 SNHLY and CDR2 FYNNEI. The CDR3 contains 19 residues. CDR3 DNA sequence: TGTGCCAGCAGTGAAGCGCTTCACCCTAGCGGGGGCAGGGTAGACGAGCAGTACTTC. It specifies CASSEALHPSGGRVDEQYF.

This clonotype was seen repeatedly, ten times or more. The chain has TRBV6-5 and TRBJ2-7, with D maybe TRBD1 (5 bases). Trimming cost V 4 bases and J 0 bases, with 16 bases left between them. The CDR3 length is 16 residues. The germline gives CDR1 MNHEY, CDR2 SVGAGI. The CDR3 loop reads CASSFFPTGNSYEQYF. Written as DNA, the CDR3 is TGTGCCAGCAGTTTCTTCCCCACAGGAAACTCCTACGAGCAGTACTTC.

This clonotype occurred many times. The V and J genes are TRBV29-1 and TRBJ1-2, with 9 bases lining up with TRBD1. CDR3 length: 12 residues. Germline assignment: CDR1 SQVTM and CDR2 ANQGSEA. With V trimmed by 6 bases and J by 7 bases, 6 bases remained unmatched. CDR3 bases: TGCAGCGTGGTGGGACAGGGAGGTGGCTACACCTTC. Translating gives CSVVGQGGGYTF.